This T cell receptor (beta chain) was retrieved from a study of cytomegalovirus exposure and HLA in healthy donors. Study results and caveats: HLA allele associations emerged for 15,000 to 20,000 TCR beta sequences in a later analysis, at 0.05 false discovery rate. For cytomegalovirus status, the classifier reportedly gave diagnoses with high specificity and sensitivity. Most likely, a cluster of highly shared sequence variants arose as a sequencing artifact.

The PCR used 60 Vbeta and 13 Jbeta primers. Sequencing used immunoSEQ multiplex PCR; TCRdb keeps in-frame clones, though not all of them. The table records 130,000 to 150,000 clones, over 60% of them present only once. As for this clone: Its antigen remains unidentified.

Sequencing input: PBMCs. The sequence was collected from a woman in her forties in good health and CMV-seronegative.

Here the CDR3 reads CASSGGQEYQETQYF. In nucleotides, the CDR3 is TGTGCCAGCAGTGGGGGACAGGAGTACCAAGAGACCCAGTACTTC. This chain uses TRBV6-1 with TRBJ2-5; 8 nucleotides line up with TRBD1. CDR3 length: 15 amino acids. Germline values: CDR1 MNHNS, CDR2 SASEGT. Losses at the gene ends were 4 bases for V and 0 bases for J; bases not matched to a gene: 4.